The 12 T cell receptor beta chains presented below share a single source sample, sequenced in a study of T cell changes during pregnancy in multiple sclerosis. Repertoires were generated with immunoSEQ multiplex PCR, while TCRdb's copy carries only in-frame clones and drops some. The table records about 50,000 clones, approximately 90% of them present only once. The source material was CD4+ T cells from peripheral blood mononuclear cells, sampled after pregnancy. These receptors were obtained from a female donor with multiple sclerosis, enrolled in a pregnancy study.

Concerning this clone itself: It is unclear where the CDR3 begins or ends on the DNA, so no DNA is shown, and the CDR3 is as TCRdb lists it. The gene calls are TRBV12-2 and TRBJ2-5; the table assigns TRBD1, which was not confirmed against the DNA. TRBV12-2 is classified as a pseudogene. Including both end residues, the CDR3 is 16 amino acids long. Here the CDR3 reads CASRLVGQGNPETQYF.

The chain carries TRBV5-1 and TRBJ2-3; a weak D match, TRBD2 (5 bases). Germline V gene lookup returns CDR1 SGHRS and CDR2 YFSETQ. This CDR3 is 16 amino acids long. Trimming left V 4 bases short and J 1 base short, with 16 bases between. The CDR3 bases are TGCGCCAGCAGCCCGGAGACTAAATGGGGCACAGATACGCAGTATTTT. The encoded protein is CASSPETKWGTDTQYF.

The gene calls are TRBV9 and TRBJ2-3; D possibly corresponds to TRBD2 (6 bases). Germline CDR1 is SGDLS and CDR2 is YYNGEE. The CDR3 contains 14 residues. Between the trimmed V and J ends, which lost 5 bases and 2 bases, there was a span of 12 bases. The CDR3 sequence: CASSVSGFTDTQYF. The CDR3, as DNA: TGTGCCAGCAGTGTTAGCGGTTTCACAGATACGCAGTATTTT.

There are a few counts of this clone. The CDR3 spells CASSLGAGYTGELFF. DNA for the CDR3: TGTGCCAGCAGCTTAGGTGCAGGGTACACCGGGGAGCTGTTTTTT. The chain combines TRBV7-6 with TRBJ2-2, with a possible D match to TRBD1 (5 bases). The CDR3 runs 15 residues. Germline CDR1 SGHVS, CDR2 FNYEAQ. V was clipped by 1 base and J by 3 bases, with 9 bases between them.

This clone was seen more than once but under ten times. The J gene is TRBJ2-7, the V gene TRBV5-1; 8 bases align to TRBD2. The CDR3 has 14 residues. Per the germline V gene, CDR1 is SGHRS and CDR2 is YFSETQ. V dropped 5 bases and J dropped 0; count of bases not matched to a gene: 4. DNA of the CDR3: TGCGCCAGCAGGACCAGCGGGAGCTCCTACGAGCAGTACTTC. Its translation is CASRTSGSSYEQYF. The full variable domain, in which reference TRBV5-1 and TRBJ2-7 provide the parts outside the CDR3, is KAGVTQTPRYLIKTRGQQVTLSCSPISGHRSVSWYQQTPGQGLQFLFEYFSETQRNKGNFPGRFSGRQFSNSRSEMNVSTLELGDSALYLCASRTSGSSYEQYFGPGTRLTVT.

The chain joins TRBV6-1 to TRBJ2-1; 10 bases align to TRBD2. After removal of 6 bases from V and 7 bases from J, the junction contained 3 bases not matched to a gene. Germline V CDR1 and CDR2: MNHNS, SASEGT. The CDR3 totals 13 residues. DNA for the CDR3: TGTGCCAGCAGGAGCGGGGGGGGGAATGAGCAGTTCTTC. Its protein is CASRSGGGNEQFF.

There are a few counts of this clone. The chain has TRBV19 and TRBJ1-2; 7 positions match TRBD1. Germline V lookup: CDR1 LNHDA, CDR2 SQIVND (reference sequence). The CDR3 extends over 19 amino acids. V gave up 7 bases and J gave up 8 bases; unmatched junction bases: 28. Here the CDR3 DNA reads TGTGCCAGTAATAGGGGGAGTCTAAACACCGGGACAGCAATGAAAGGCTACACCTTC. Protein sequence: CASNRGSLNTGTAMKGYTF.

The chain is built from TRBV6-6 and TRBJ2-5; 10 bases align to TRBD1. CDR1 is MNHNY and CDR2 is SVGAGI in the germline V gene (reference sequence). The CDR3 extends over 15 amino acids. The junction had 4 bases not matched to a gene; V was cut back by 1 base and J by 5 bases. CDR3 bases: TGTGCCAGCAGTTACTACCGGACAGGGGGGGAGACCCAGTACTTC. It is translated as CASSYYRTGGETQYF.

The chain links TRBV7-7 to TRBJ2-3; TRBD1 might be the D (6 bases). This CDR3 is 17 amino acids long. Germline CDR1 SSHAT, CDR2 FNYEAQ (reference sequence). V lost 4 bases and J lost 4, with 21 bases in between. The CDR3 DNA reads as TGTGCCAGCAGCTACCTACAGGGCCCGAGAAAGCCAGATACGCAGTATTTT. Encoded protein: CASSYLQGPRKPDTQYF.

The chain recombines TRBV6-1 with TRBJ2-7, with a weak D call TRBD2 (6 bases). The germline V gene has CDR1 MNHNS and CDR2 SASEGT. Between the trimmed V and J ends, which lost 3 bases and 0 bases, there was a span of 15 bases. The CDR3 is 16 amino acids. The CDR3 nucleotides are TGTGCCAGCAGTGAGGTCTGGGGAGGCCTCTCCTACGAGCAGTACTTC. This gives the protein CASSEVWGGLSYEQYF.

The chain recombines TRBV10-3 with TRBJ2-2; 14 bases fit TRBD2. CDR1 and CDR2 from the germline V gene are ENHRY and SYGVKD. The CDR3 has 18 amino acids. V lost 5 bases to trimming and J lost 2 bases; unmatched junction nucleotides: 7. The CDR3 sequence: CAISRKGLAGVNTGELFF. The CDR3 nucleotides read TGTGCCATCAGTAGAAAGGGACTAGCGGGAGTTAACACCGGGGAGCTGTTTTTT.

The chain couples TRBV19 to TRBJ1-1; D remains unclear. Germline V gene sequence: CDR1 LNHDA, CDR2 SQIVND (reference sequence). The CDR3 runs to 13 residues. Trimming shortened V by 7 bases and J by 5 bases, and 14 bases separated the two germline ends. The CDR3 spells CASIYSGATEAFF. The DNA for the CDR3 is TGTGCCAGTATCTATTCGGGAGCAACTGAAGCTTTCTTT.